One and the same sample provided the 27 T cell receptor beta chains below, sequenced in a study of CD8 T cell repertoires and HIV-1 epitope variants. These receptors' targets are unknown. Clones were read by immunoSEQ multiplex PCR, and TCRdb kept only the in-frame ones, dropping some. The repertoire consists of a few thousand clones, with 50% to 70% occurring once and the leading ten covering roughly 40%. Source material: cultured CD8+ T cells derived from PBMCs. The receptors were gathered from a male donor with HIV.

This chain uses TRBV28 with TRBJ1-2; D is unresolved. The CDR3 runs to 16 residues. V was cut by 5 bases and J by 2 bases, with 18 bases left in between. CDR1 is MDHEN and CDR2 is SYDVKM in the germline V gene. CDR3 nucleotide sequence: TGTGCCAGCAGTCTTACGGAGCAAGCTATCAACTATGGCTACACCTTC. The encoded protein is CASSLTEQAINYGYTF.

The chain has TRBV28 and TRBJ2-1, with 13 nucleotides matching TRBD2. This CDR3 has 17 residues. CDR1 and CDR2 from the germline V gene are MDHEN and SYDVKM. V was pared by 5 bases and J by 3 bases, with 7 bases of the junction left unmatched. The CDR3 DNA is TGTGCCAGCAGTCCATGGACTAGCGGGAGTCTCTACAATGAGCAGTTCTTC. Translated, it gives CASSPWTSGSLYNEQFF.

The J gene is TRBJ2-5, the V gene TRBV5-6, with 11 nucleotides matching TRBD2. The CDR3 totals 17 residues. J was trimmed by 5 bases and V by 1 base; bases with no gene match: 10. CDR1 SGHDT and CDR2 YYEEEE come from the germline V gene. The CDR3 DNA follows: TGTGCCAGCAGCTTGTGGGCTAGCGGGAGGTTGGGGGAGACCCAGTACTTC. It encodes CASSLWASGRLGETQYF.

There are a few counts of this clone. J is TRBJ1-2 and V is TRBV14; D is unresolved. Germline V gives CDR1 SGHDN, CDR2 FVKESK. This CDR3 is 12 amino acids long. V lost 0 bases and J lost 8, with 7 bases in between. CDR3 loop: CASSQEWQGYTF. The CDR3, as DNA: TGTGCCAGCAGCCAAGAGTGGCAGGGCTACACCTTC.

The chain is built from TRBV27 and TRBJ2-3; TRBD1 matches at 7 bases. V was pared by 1 base and J by 5 bases, with 3 bases of the junction left unmatched. The germline gives CDR1 MNHEY, CDR2 SMNVEV (reference sequence). The CDR3 totals 14 residues. The DNA of the CDR3 is TGTGCCAGCAGTTTATACAGGGGTCAAGATACGCAGTATTTT. This codes for CASSLYRGQDTQYF.

The table lists this clone with a few counts. This chain connects TRBV28 to TRBJ2-1, with TRBD2 identical over 12 bases. Germline assignment: CDR1 MDHEN and CDR2 SYDVKM. With V trimmed by 5 bases and J by 1 base, 6 bases remained unmatched. The CDR3 is 17 residues long. Here the CDR3 reads CASSLTLAGGSYNEQFF. In DNA, the CDR3 is TGTGCCAGCAGTCTAACGCTAGCGGGAGGGTCCTACAATGAGCAGTTCTTC.

The rearrangement joins TRBV15 to TRBJ2-7, with 7 nucleotides matching TRBD2. V lost 5 bases, J lost 3 bases, and 4 bases stayed unmatched. The CDR3 totals 13 residues. Germline CDR1 and CDR2: LNHNV and YYDKDF (reference sequence). DNA of the CDR3: TGTGCCACCAGCCCCCGGACTAGCTACGAGCAGTACTTC. As protein: CATSPRTSYEQYF. Complete variable domain (other parts from reference TRBV15 and TRBJ2-7): DAMVIQNPRYQVTQFGKPVTLSCSQTLNHNVMYWYQQKSSQAPKLLFHYYDKDFNNEADTPDNFQSRRPNTSFCFLDIRSPGLGDTAMYLCATSPRTSYEQYFGPGTRLTVT.

CDR3 amino acids: CANGTGGMTNEKLFF. Here the CDR3 DNA reads TGTGCCAACGGAACAGGGGGCATGACTAATGAAAAACTGTTTTTT. The chain has TRBV5-3 and TRBJ1-4, with 9 bases that match TRBD1. TRBV5-3 belongs to the ORF category, with a function that is uncertain. V gave up 9 bases and J gave up 2 bases; unmatched junction bases: 8. The CDR3 extends over 15 amino acids.

The chain carries TRBV4-1 and TRBJ2-3; 9 positions agree with TRBD2. Germline CDR1 reads MGHRA; CDR2 reads YSYEKL. The V and J ends lost 4 bases and 7 bases, in that order; junction bases with no gene match: 9. The CDR3 covers 15 residues. The CDR3 region is CASSPGSGSVNTQYF. In DNA, the CDR3 is TGCGCCAGCAGCCCGGGTAGCGGGAGTGTGAATACGCAGTATTTT.

The chain carries TRBV6-5 and TRBJ2-7; 7 nucleotides align to TRBD1. The CDR3 contains 14 residues. Germline V gene lookup returns CDR1 MNHEY and CDR2 SVGAGI. The J segment lost 2 bases and the V segment lost 2 bases, leaving 3 bases of the junction unmatched. The CDR3 region is CASSYDRAAYEQYF. CDR3 DNA: TGTGCCAGCAGTTACGACAGGGCGGCCTACGAGCAGTACTTC.

V gene TRBV4-3 combines with J gene TRBJ1-1, with a tentative D call TRBD1 (6 bases). The CDR3 is made up of 16 amino acids. Between the trimmed V and J ends, which lost 0 bases and 1 base, there was a span of 12 bases. The germline V gene encodes CDR1 LGHNA and CDR2 YSLEER. Written as DNA, the CDR3 is TGCGCCAGCAGCCAAGATGGGGGGCAGGGGAACACTGAAGCTTTCTTT. It translates to CASSQDGGQGNTEAFF.

This chain uses TRBV19 with TRBJ2-2; 8 nucleotides agree with TRBD1. The V and J ends lost 4 bases and 5 bases, in that order; junction bases with no gene match: 9. Germline values: CDR1 LNHDA, CDR2 SQIVND (reference sequence). The CDR3 contains 16 residues. The CDR3 nucleotides read TGTGCCAGTAGTACATTACAGGGGGTAAATACCGGGGAGCTGTTTTTT. Amino acids: CASSTLQGVNTGELFF.

This rearrangement joins TRBV11-2 to TRBJ1-2; D unclear. Trimming pared 0 bases from V and 8 bases from J, leaving 16 bases between. The germline gives CDR1 SGHAT, CDR2 FQNNGV. The CDR3 is 15 amino acids. The CDR3 region is CASSLEGRAEAGYTF. The CDR3, as DNA: TGTGCCAGCAGCTTAGAGGGTAGGGCAGAAGCCGGCTACACCTTC. The full variable domain, completed using reference TRBV11-2 and TRBJ1-2, is EAGVAQSPRYKIIEKRQSVAFWCNPISGHATLYWYQQILGQGPKLLIQFQNNGVVDDSQLPKDRFSAERLKGVDSTLKIQPAKLEDSAVYLCASSLEGRAEAGYTFGSGTRLTVV.

This rearrangement joins TRBV2 to TRBJ2-7; TRBD1 matches 9 bases. Trimming at V came to 1 base and at J to 12 bases, leaving 10 bases not matched to a gene. CDR1 SNHLY and CDR2 FYNNEI come from the germline V gene. The CDR3 length is 14 residues. The CDR3 DNA is TGTGCCAGCAGTGAAGATACAGGGGGCGGAACTCGGTACTTC. Translated: CASSEDTGGGTRYF.

This clone was recorded once. The chain couples TRBV30 to TRBJ1-3, with no clear D. V gave up 6 bases and J gave up 0 bases, with 9 bases separating them. Germline V gene data show CDR1 as GTSNPN and CDR2 as SVGIG (reference sequence). CDR3 length: 13 amino acids. The CDR3 protein is CACAQSSGNTIYF. The CDR3 region has the DNA TGTGCCTGTGCTCAAAGCTCTGGAAACACCATATATTTT.

The DNA for the CDR3 is TGTGCCAGCTCCCCCGGGGGGAATGAGCAGTTCTTC. This encodes CASSPGGNEQFF. The rearrangement joins TRBV28 to TRBJ2-1; 7 bases map to TRBD2. The trim removed 8 bases at V and 7 bases at J, leaving 5 bases unmatched. The CDR3 is 12 amino acids. CDR1 MDHEN and CDR2 SYDVKM come from the germline V gene. Combining the CDR3 with reference TRBV28 and TRBJ2-1 gives the whole variable domain DVKVTQSSRYLVKRTGEKVFLECVQDMDHENMFWYRQDPGLGLRLIYFSYDVKMKEKGDIPEGYSVSREKKERFSLILESASTNQTSMYLCASSPGGNEQFFGPGTRLTVL.

This clone was counted a few times. The chain couples TRBV19 to TRBJ2-7; TRBD1 or TRBD2 may be the D gene (5 bases each). This CDR3 has 13 residues. The V and J ends lost 0 bases and 4 bases respectively, with 7 bases between them. Germline V gene data show CDR1 as LNHDA and CDR2 as SQIVND (reference sequence). The CDR3 sequence is CASSIDGGYEQYF. Here the CDR3 DNA reads TGTGCCAGTAGTATAGATGGGGGATACGAGCAGTACTTC.

The J gene is TRBJ2-5, the V gene TRBV7-9; 7 bases fit TRBD1. CDR1 and CDR2 (germline): SEHNR, FQNEAQ (reference sequence). With V trimmed by 2 bases and J by 3 bases, 6 bases remained unmatched. The CDR3 covers 15 residues. CDR3 DNA sequence: TGTGCCAGCAGCTTATGGGGACAGCCGGAAGAGACCCAGTACTTC. Protein sequence: CASSLWGQPEETQYF.

V is TRBV10-1 and J is TRBJ2-7, with TRBD2 matching over 8 bases. This CDR3 is 14 amino acids long. The ends lost 2 bases at V and 3 bases at J; junction bases unmatched: 3. Germline V lookup: CDR1 WNHNN, CDR2 SYGVQD (reference sequence). Here the CDR3 reads CASSEAGGSYEQYF. CDR3 coding DNA: TGCGCCAGCAGTGAGGCGGGGGGCAGCTACGAGCAGTACTTC.

The V gene is TRBV6-5, the J gene TRBJ2-7; TRBD2 is a possible D gene (5 bases). CDR1 is MNHEY and CDR2 is SVGAGI in the germline V gene. The CDR3 is 14 amino acids. V lost 2 bases and J lost 6, with 14 bases in between. The CDR3 coding sequence is TGTGCCAGCAGTTACCTTGAGGGAGAGGGCGAGCAGTACTTC. Its protein product is CASSYLEGEGEQYF.

The chain couples TRBV14 to TRBJ2-3; tentatively, D is TRBD1 (5 bases). The CDR3 loop spans 14 amino acids. CDR1 and CDR2 (germline): SGHDN, FVKESK. V was pared by 4 bases and J by 8 bases, with 16 bases between. CDR3 DNA: TGTGCCAGCAGCCCGCCCTCCAGGCAGGGTACGCAGTATTTT. It is translated as CASSPPSRQGTQYF. Combining the CDR3 with reference TRBV14 and TRBJ2-3 gives the whole variable domain EAGVTQFPSHSVIEKGQTVTLRCDPISGHDNLYWYRRVMGKEIKFLLHFVKESKQDESGMPNNRFLAERTGGTYSTLKVQPAELEDSGVYFCASSPPSRQGTQYFGPGTRLTVL.

This clone has only one observation. V and J are TRBV29-1 and TRBJ2-1; 14 bases fit TRBD2. The V gene's germline CDR1 is SQVTM and CDR2 ANQGSEA. J lost 3 bases, V lost 3 bases, and 10 bases had no gene match. The CDR3 spans 18 residues. The CDR3 DNA is TGCAGCGTTGAGTTTTTGTGGGGACTAGCGGGGGACTACAATGAGCAGTTCTTC. Residues: CSVEFLWGLAGDYNEQFF.

This clone was counted only a few times. The chain uses TRBV10-3 and TRBJ2-2; 7 nucleotides align to TRBD1. In germline, CDR1 is ENHRY, CDR2 SYGVKD. V gave up 5 bases and J gave up 6 bases; unmatched junction bases: 12. There are 16 residues in the CDR3. In DNA form, the CDR3 reads TGTGCCATCAGTACTACAGGGGAAGGCCCCGCCGGGGAGCTGTTTTTT. It specifies CAISTTGEGPAGELFF.

The J gene is TRBJ1-2, the V gene TRBV4-3; TRBD1 aligns across 8 bases. CDR3 length: 14 residues. The germline V gene has CDR1 LGHNA and CDR2 YSLEER. V gave up 4 bases and J gave up 0 bases; unmatched junction bases: 1. CDR3 bases: TGCGCCAGCAGCCCGGACAGGGCTAACTATGGCTACACCTTC. Protein product: CASSPDRANYGYTF.

The CDR3 reads CAISENFEGTEAFF. The CDR3 region has the DNA TGTGCCATCAGTGAGAACTTCGAGGGCACTGAAGCTTTCTTT. The rearrangement joins TRBV10-3 to TRBJ1-1; D is uncertain. The V end lost 2 bases, the J end lost 4 bases, and 11 bases lay between the germline ends. Germline assignment: CDR1 ENHRY and CDR2 SYGVKD. This CDR3 contains 14 residues.

The rearrangement links TRBV15 to TRBJ2-1; D remains unclear. Trimming took off 0 bases at V and 8 bases at J, with 8 bases between the two ends. Germline assignment: CDR1 LNHNV and CDR2 YYDKDF (reference sequence). The CDR3 covers 13 residues. The CDR3 spells CATSRDLLDEQFF. CDR3 bases: TGTGCCACCAGCAGAGATCTCCTCGATGAGCAGTTCTTC.

In its sample, this clone was seen once. The chain employs TRBV7-2 and TRBJ1-5; no reliable D call. The CDR3 is 13 amino acids. CDR1 and CDR2 (germline): SGHTA, FQGNSA. Trimming took off 2 bases at V and 4 bases at J, with 6 bases between the two ends. CDR3 sequence (DNA): TGTGCCAGCAGCTTACGGCCTAATCAGCCCCAGCATTTT. Translation gives CASSLRPNQPQHF.